This T cell receptor (beta chain) was sequenced in a study of early T cells in non-severe SARS-CoV-2 infection. CDR3 size: 14 residues. The V end lost 2 bases, the J end lost 5 bases, and 8 bases lay between the germline ends. Germline CDR1 reads SGHRS; CDR2 reads YFSETQ. MiXCR, applied by TCRdb to the 5' RACE reads, yields one record per CDR3 protein. The table lists approximately 120,000 distinct CDR3 sequences, 14% to 15% of them singletons. The chain is built from TRBV5-1 and TRBJ1-6; TRBD1 might be the D (5 bases). This TCR was recovered from an adult who was a healthcare worker with PCR-confirmed SARS-CoV-2 infection or an uninfected control (not recorded which). Sequences were obtained from whole blood. CDR3 nucleotide sequence: TGCGCCAGCAGCTTTGGGACGGATAATTCACCCCTCCACTTT. Protein product: CASSFGTDNSPLHF. Combining the CDR3 with reference TRBV5-1 and TRBJ1-6 gives the whole variable domain KAGVTQTPRYLIKTRGQQVTLSCSPISGHRSVSWYQQTPGQGLQFLFEYFSETQRNKGNFPGRFSGRQFSNSRSEMNVSTLELGDSALYLCASSFGTDNSPLHFGNGTRLTVT.